Listed below are T cell receptor beta chains from one sample, sequenced in a study of T cell responses to AZD1222 COVID-19 vaccine. Generated by immunoSEQ multiplex PCR, the TCRdb table keeps only in-frame clones and is missing some. The sample holds about 92,000 clones, roughly nine tenths seen once. The specimen was peripheral blood, collected on day 0 of AZD1222 vaccination. The receptors derive from an adult in good health. Each CDR3 is given with its conserved first and last residue. Each record gives: clone size, J gene, V gene, D gene, CDR3 protein, CDR3 DNA. D genes are given only for firm matches. Not every row has a clone size; where given, it reads once, few, many or a size class.

clone size: NA
J gene: TRBJ1-2
V gene: TRBV6-2/TRBV6-3
D gene: NA
CDR3 protein: CASSYADGGGGYTF
CDR3 DNA: TGTGCCAGCAGTTACGCGGACGGGGGGGGCGGCTACACCTTC

clone size: once
J gene: TRBJ1-1
V gene: TRBV7-8
D gene: NA
CDR3 protein: CASSLRTGLTEAFF
CDR3 DNA: TGTGCCAGCAGCTTACGCACGGGTCTCACTGAAGCTTTCTTT

clone size: few
J gene: TRBJ2-3
V gene: TRBV5-4
D gene: NA
CDR3 protein: CASTSHGTDTQYF
CDR3 DNA: TGTGCCAGCACATCCCACGGCACAGATACGCAGTATTTT

clone size: NA
J gene: TRBJ2-3
V gene: TRBV25-1
D gene: NA
CDR3 protein: CASSDGGTDTQYF
CDR3 DNA: TGTGCCAGCAGTGACGGGGGCACAGATACGCAGTATTTT

clone size: NA
J gene: TRBJ2-2
V gene: TRBV9
D gene: TRBD2
CDR3 protein: CASSVGSGMNTGELFF
CDR3 DNA: TGTGCCAGCAGCGTAGGAAGCGGGATGAACACCGGGGAGCTGTTTTTT

clone size: NA
J gene: TRBJ2-7
V gene: TRBV6-2/TRBV6-3
D gene: NA
CDR3 protein: CASSYGGGRSYEQYF
CDR3 DNA: TGTGCCAGCAGTTACGGGGGGGGCAGATCCTACGAGCAGTACTTC

clone size: NA
J gene: TRBJ1-1
V gene: TRBV4-3
D gene: NA
CDR3 protein: CASSPGRGNTEAFF
CDR3 DNA: TGCGCCAGCAGCCCGGGCAGGGGTAACACTGAAGCTTTCTTT

clone size: NA
J gene: TRBJ1-3
V gene: TRBV6-6
D gene: NA
CDR3 protein: CASNRETGNTIYF
CDR3 DNA: TGTGCCAGCAACAGGGAGACTGGAAACACCATATATTTT

clone size: few
J gene: TRBJ1-6
V gene: TRBV5-5
D gene: TRBD1
CDR3 protein: CASSFPGQGTSPLHF
CDR3 DNA: TGTGCCAGCAGCTTCCCGGGACAGGGTACTTCACCCCTCCACTTT

clone size: NA
J gene: TRBJ2-1
V gene: TRBV9
D gene: NA
CDR3 protein: CASSANPSREESYNEQFF
CDR3 DNA: TGTGCCAGCAGCGCCAACCCCTCCCGTGAGGAATCCTACAATGAGCAGTTCTTC

clone size: NA
J gene: TRBJ1-3
V gene: TRBV5-1
D gene: TRBD1
CDR3 protein: CASSLGDRGNTIYF
CDR3 DNA: TGCGCCAGCAGCTTGGGGGACAGGGGAAACACCATATATTTT

clone size: NA
J gene: TRBJ2-7
V gene: TRBV7-8
D gene: NA
CDR3 protein: CASSLSSYEQYF
CDR3 DNA: TGTGCCAGCAGCTTGAGCTCCTACGAGCAGTACTTC

clone size: NA
J gene: TRBJ1-1
V gene: TRBV10-3
D gene: TRBD1
CDR3 protein: CAISGTGNTEAFF
CDR3 DNA: TGTGCCATCAGTGGGACAGGGAACACTGAAGCTTTCTTT

clone size: NA
J gene: TRBJ1-6
V gene: TRBV11-2
D gene: NA
CDR3 protein: CASSLNRAPKWSPLHF
CDR3 DNA: TGTGCCAGCAGCTTAAACAGGGCGCCAAAATGGTCACCCCTCCACTTT

clone size: once
J gene: TRBJ1-5
V gene: TRBV5-5
D gene: TRBD1
CDR3 protein: CASSTGQGFPYSNQPQHF
CDR3 DNA: TGTGCCAGCAGCACGGGACAGGGCTTTCCTTATAGCAATCAGCCCCAGCATTTT

clone size: NA
J gene: TRBJ1-5
V gene: TRBV6-5
D gene: NA
CDR3 protein: CASSSLRDNQPQHF
CDR3 DNA: TGTGCCAGCAGTTCTCTGAGGGACAATCAGCCCCAGCATTTT

clone size: NA
J gene: TRBJ2-7
V gene: TRBV6-2/TRBV6-3
D gene: TRBD1
CDR3 protein: CASSYSIGQGAGSEQYF
CDR3 DNA: TGTGCCAGCAGTTACTCGATAGGCCAGGGGGCCGGATCCGAGCAGTACTTC

clone size: NA
J gene: TRBJ1-1
V gene: TRBV6-5
D gene: NA
CDR3 protein: CASSKTGTLEAFF
CDR3 DNA: TGTGCCAGCAGTAAAACCGGGACGCTTGAAGCTTTCTTT

clone size: NA
J gene: TRBJ2-7
V gene: TRBV11-2
D gene: NA
CDR3 protein: CASSPLATSYEQYF
CDR3 DNA: TGTGCCAGCAGCCCTCTGGCTACCTCCTACGAGCAGTACTTC

clone size: NA
J gene: TRBJ1-5
V gene: TRBV7-9
D gene: TRBD1
CDR3 protein: CASSLADRPNQPQHF
CDR3 DNA: TGTGCCAGCAGCTTAGCGGACAGGCCTAATCAGCCCCAGCATTTT

clone size: NA
J gene: TRBJ1-5
V gene: TRBV5-4
D gene: TRBD1
CDR3 protein: CASSRGGTGSNQPQHF
CDR3 DNA: TGTGCCAGCAGCAGGGGCGGGACAGGGAGTAATCAGCCCCAGCATTTT

clone size: once
J gene: TRBJ2-2
V gene: TRBV7-2
D gene: NA
CDR3 protein: CASSPRNTGELFF
CDR3 DNA: TGTGCCAGCAGCCCCCGGAACACCGGGGAGCTGTTTTTT

clone size: NA
J gene: TRBJ2-3
V gene: TRBV7-9
D gene: TRBD2
CDR3 protein: CASSLGTSGGPDTQYF
CDR3 DNA: TGTGCCAGCAGCTTAGGGACTAGCGGGGGGCCAGATACGCAGTATTTT

clone size: NA
J gene: TRBJ1-1
V gene: TRBV9
D gene: NA
CDR3 protein: CASSVGPRDGNTEAFF
CDR3 DNA: TGTGCCAGCAGCGTCGGGCCCAGGGATGGGAACACTGAAGCTTTCTTT

clone size: NA
J gene: TRBJ1-2
V gene: TRBV25-1
D gene: TRBD1
CDR3 protein: CASSEFRRTGGYTF
CDR3 DNA: TGTGCCAGCAGTGAATTTCGGCGGACAGGGGGCTACACCTTC

clone size: NA
J gene: TRBJ1-5
V gene: TRBV10-3
D gene: TRBD1
CDR3 protein: CAIRGTGFNQPQHF
CDR3 DNA: TGTGCCATCAGGGGGACAGGGTTCAATCAGCCCCAGCATTTT

clone size: many
J gene: TRBJ1-5
V gene: TRBV7-9
D gene: NA
CDR3 protein: CASSLVSNQPQHF
CDR3 DNA: TGTGCCAGCAGCTTAGTAAGCAATCAGCCCCAGCATTTT

clone size: NA
J gene: TRBJ2-1
V gene: TRBV18
D gene: TRBD1
CDR3 protein: CASSPGTAYNEQFF
CDR3 DNA: TGTGCCAGCTCACCCGGGACAGCATACAATGAGCAGTTCTTC

clone size: NA
J gene: TRBJ1-5
V gene: TRBV7-2
D gene: NA
CDR3 protein: CASSWRGGENQPQHF
CDR3 DNA: TGTGCCAGCAGCTGGAGGGGTGGAGAGAATCAGCCCCAGCATTTT

clone size: NA
J gene: TRBJ1-3
V gene: TRBV11-2
D gene: NA
CDR3 protein: CASSYRVGNTIYF
CDR3 DNA: TGTGCCAGCAGCTACAGGGTCGGAAACACCATATATTTT

clone size: NA
J gene: TRBJ1-5
V gene: TRBV18
D gene: TRBD1
CDR3 protein: CASSPGGEVYGNQPQHF
CDR3 DNA: TGTGCCAGCTCCCCAGGGGGCGAAGTTTATGGCAATCAGCCCCAGCATTTT

clone size: NA
J gene: TRBJ1-3
V gene: TRBV15
D gene: TRBD1
CDR3 protein: CATSLWTGGGNTIYF
CDR3 DNA: TGTGCCACCAGCCTCTGGACAGGGGGCGGAAACACCATATATTTT

clone size: once
J gene: TRBJ2-2
V gene: TRBV6-5
D gene: NA
CDR3 protein: CASSYWFGPGELFF
CDR3 DNA: TGTGCCAGCAGTTACTGGTTCGGTCCCGGGGAGCTGTTTTTT

clone size: NA
J gene: TRBJ2-2
V gene: TRBV11-2
D gene: NA
CDR3 protein: CASSSELAPGELFF
CDR3 DNA: TGTGCCAGCAGCTCCGAACTAGCTCCCGGGGAGCTGTTTTTT

clone size: NA
J gene: TRBJ2-7
V gene: TRBV27
D gene: NA
CDR3 protein: CASSLAPDRPYEQYF
CDR3 DNA: TGTGCCAGCAGTTTGGCCCCCGACAGACCCTACGAGCAGTACTTC

clone size: NA
J gene: TRBJ2-5
V gene: TRBV19
D gene: NA
CDR3 protein: CASSTALRNGGGQETQYF
CDR3 DNA: TGTGCCAGTAGTACCGCCCTTCGTAATGGGGGTGGCCAAGAGACCCAGTACTTC

clone size: NA
J gene: TRBJ1-2
V gene: TRBV25-1
D gene: NA
CDR3 protein: CASSDSAGYTF
CDR3 DNA: TGTGCCAGCAGTGATTCGGCGGGCTACACCTTC

clone size: NA
J gene: TRBJ2-5
V gene: TRBV24-1
D gene: NA
CDR3 protein: CATSRGGEETQYF
CDR3 DNA: TGTGCCACCTCGAGGGGTGGCGAAGAGACCCAGTACTTC

clone size: NA
J gene: TRBJ2-7
V gene: TRBV25-1
D gene: TRBD1
CDR3 protein: CASSEQGVPYEQYF
CDR3 DNA: TGTGCCAGCAGTGAACAGGGGGTTCCCTACGAGCAGTACTTC

clone size: NA
J gene: TRBJ1-1
V gene: TRBV5-6
D gene: NA
CDR3 protein: CASSGPNRVPTEAFF
CDR3 DNA: TGTGCCAGCAGCGGTCCCAACAGGGTTCCCACTGAAGCTTTCTTT

clone size: NA
J gene: TRBJ2-4
V gene: TRBV9
D gene: NA
CDR3 protein: CASSVGGARNIQYF
CDR3 DNA: TGTGCCAGCAGCGTAGGGGGGGCACGGAACATTCAGTACTTC

clone size: NA
J gene: TRBJ2-1
V gene: TRBV7-6
D gene: TRBD2
CDR3 protein: CASSYPGLGSALNNEQFF
CDR3 DNA: TGTGCCAGCAGTTACCCGGGACTAGGAAGCGCATTGAACAATGAGCAGTTCTTC

clone size: NA
J gene: TRBJ2-5
V gene: TRBV7-7
D gene: NA
CDR3 protein: CASSLGRLPQETQYF
CDR3 DNA: TGTGCTAGCAGCTTAGGGCGGCTACCCCAAGAGACCCAGTACTTC

clone size: NA
J gene: TRBJ2-2
V gene: TRBV5-5
D gene: NA
CDR3 protein: CASSAQDGGLFF
CDR3 DNA: TGTGCCAGCAGCGCACAGGATGGTGGGCTGTTTTTT

clone size: NA
J gene: TRBJ1-2
V gene: TRBV27
D gene: TRBD1
CDR3 protein: CASSAITGVDYGYTF
CDR3 DNA: TGTGCCAGCAGTGCAATTACAGGGGTCGACTATGGCTACACCTTC

clone size: NA
J gene: TRBJ2-3
V gene: TRBV5-1
D gene: NA
CDR3 protein: CASSPASSTDTQYF
CDR3 DNA: TGCGCCAGCTCCCCGGCCTCTAGCACAGATACGCAGTATTTT

clone size: NA
J gene: TRBJ2-1
V gene: TRBV27
D gene: TRBD1
CDR3 protein: CASSSRDRGPQQFF
CDR3 DNA: TGTGCCAGCAGTTCCCGGGACAGGGGGCCTCAGCAGTTCTTC

clone size: NA
J gene: TRBJ1-1
V gene: TRBV6-6
D gene: NA
CDR3 protein: CASKDSQFNTEAFF
CDR3 DNA: TGTGCCAGCAAGGACAGCCAGTTTAACACTGAAGCTTTCTTT

clone size: NA
J gene: TRBJ1-2
V gene: TRBV12-3/TRBV12-4
D gene: TRBD1
CDR3 protein: CASSPDRTYGYTF
CDR3 DNA: TGTGCCAGCAGTCCGGACAGGACCTATGGCTACACCTTC

clone size: NA
J gene: TRBJ2-2
V gene: TRBV7-2
D gene: TRBD2
CDR3 protein: CASRGLAGGSGQTGELFF
CDR3 DNA: TGTGCCAGCAGGGGACTAGCGGGGGGTAGTGGGCAGACCGGGGAGCTGTTTTTT

clone size: few
J gene: TRBJ1-2
V gene: TRBV30
D gene: NA
CDR3 protein: CAWSVIYSPYGYTF
CDR3 DNA: TGTGCCTGGAGTGTAATCTACAGTCCCTATGGCTACACCTTC